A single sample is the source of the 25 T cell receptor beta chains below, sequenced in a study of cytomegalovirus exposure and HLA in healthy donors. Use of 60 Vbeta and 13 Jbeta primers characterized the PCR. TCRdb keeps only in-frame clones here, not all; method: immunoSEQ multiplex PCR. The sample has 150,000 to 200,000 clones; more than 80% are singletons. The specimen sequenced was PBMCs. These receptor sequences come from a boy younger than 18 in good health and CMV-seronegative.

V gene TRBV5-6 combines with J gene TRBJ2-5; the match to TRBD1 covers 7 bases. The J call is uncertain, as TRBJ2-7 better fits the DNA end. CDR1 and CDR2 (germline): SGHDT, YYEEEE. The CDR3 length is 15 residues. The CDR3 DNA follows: TGTGCCAGCAGCTTGGGACAGGGCCTAACCTACGAGCAGTACTTC. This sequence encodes CASSLGQGLTYEQYF.

CDR3 residues: CATSRDMEAVNRNIYEQYF. The CDR3 DNA reads as TGTGCCACCAGCAGAGATATGGAGGCAGTTAACCGAAATATCTACGAGCAGTACTTC. The genes are TRBV15 and TRBJ2-7; a weak D match, TRBD2 (5 bases). Deletions cut 0 bases from V and 3 bases from J, with 24 bases between. The CDR3 length is 19 residues. Germline V gene sequence: CDR1 LNHNV, CDR2 YYDKDF (reference sequence).

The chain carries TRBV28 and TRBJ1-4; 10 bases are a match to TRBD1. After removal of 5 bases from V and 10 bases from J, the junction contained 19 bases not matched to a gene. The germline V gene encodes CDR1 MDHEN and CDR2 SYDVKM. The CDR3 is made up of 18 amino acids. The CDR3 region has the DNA TGTGCCAGCAGTCCTCCCCCGAAATGGACAGGGGGGCCGGGAAAACTGTTTTTT. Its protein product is CASSPPPKWTGGPGKLFF.

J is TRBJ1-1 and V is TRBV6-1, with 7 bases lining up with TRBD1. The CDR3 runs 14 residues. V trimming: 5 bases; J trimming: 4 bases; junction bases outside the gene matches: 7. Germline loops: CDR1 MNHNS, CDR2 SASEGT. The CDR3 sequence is CASSPRQGATEAFF. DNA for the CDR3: TGTGCCAGCAGTCCCCGACAGGGTGCCACTGAAGCTTTCTTT.

CDR3 sequence: CASSLAGAAARGNEQFF. DNA for the CDR3: TGCGCCAGCAGCTTGGCCGGAGCAGCGGCCAGGGGGAATGAGCAGTTCTTC. The chain recombines TRBV5-1 with TRBJ2-1, with TRBD1 identical over 7 bases. After removal of 0 bases from V and 7 bases from J, the junction contained 13 bases not matched to a gene. This CDR3 has 17 amino acids. Germline V gene sequence: CDR1 SGHRS, CDR2 YFSETQ.

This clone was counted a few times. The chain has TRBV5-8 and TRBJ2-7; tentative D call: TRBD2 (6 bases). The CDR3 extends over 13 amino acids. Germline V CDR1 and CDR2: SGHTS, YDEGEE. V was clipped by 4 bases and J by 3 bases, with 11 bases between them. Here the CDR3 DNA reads TGTGCCAGCAGCCAGGGACTCTTCTACGAGCAGTACTTC. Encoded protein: CASSQGLFYEQYF.

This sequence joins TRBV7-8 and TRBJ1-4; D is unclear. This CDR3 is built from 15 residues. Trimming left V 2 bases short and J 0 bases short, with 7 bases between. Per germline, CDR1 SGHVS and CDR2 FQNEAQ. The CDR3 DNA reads TGTGCCAGCAGCTTATACATGGCAACTAATGAAAAACTGTTTTTT. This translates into CASSLYMATNEKLFF. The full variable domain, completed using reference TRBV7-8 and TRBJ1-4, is GAGVSQSPRYKVAKRGQDVALRCDPISGHVSLFWYQQALGQGPEFLTYFQNEAQLDKSGLPSDRFFAERPEGSVSTLKIQRTQQEDSAVYLCASSLYMATNEKLFFGSGTQLSVL.

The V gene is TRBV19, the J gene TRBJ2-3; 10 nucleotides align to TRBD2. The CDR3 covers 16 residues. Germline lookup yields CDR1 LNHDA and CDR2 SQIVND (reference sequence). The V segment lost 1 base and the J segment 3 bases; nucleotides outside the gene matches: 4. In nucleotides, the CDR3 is TGTGCCAGTAGTATAGGGCTAGCGGGAGTGACAGATACGCAGTATTTT. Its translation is CASSIGLAGVTDTQYF.

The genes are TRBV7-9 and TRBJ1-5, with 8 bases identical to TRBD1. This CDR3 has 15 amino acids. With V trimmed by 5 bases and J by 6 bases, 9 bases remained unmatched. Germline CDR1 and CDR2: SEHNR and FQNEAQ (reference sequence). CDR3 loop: CASSPDGQGGQPQHF. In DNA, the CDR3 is TGTGCCAGCAGCCCTGATGGACAGGGCGGTCAGCCCCAGCATTTT.

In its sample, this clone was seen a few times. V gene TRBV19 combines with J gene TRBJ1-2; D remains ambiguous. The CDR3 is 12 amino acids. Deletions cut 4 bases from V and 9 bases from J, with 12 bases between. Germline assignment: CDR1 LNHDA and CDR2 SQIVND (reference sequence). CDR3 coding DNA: TGTGCCAGTAGTACGGACTATAGGCGCTACACCTTC. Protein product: CASSTDYRRYTF.

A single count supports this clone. The DNA for the CDR3 is TGTGCCAGCAGGGATCCGGGACAGGGGATCAGTGGCTACACCTTC. It is translated as CASRDPGQGISGYTF. This rearrangement joins TRBV6-5 to TRBJ1-2; TRBD1 matches at 10 bases. There are 15 residues in the CDR3. CDR1 and CDR2 (germline): MNHEY, SVGAGI. V shed 6 bases and J 7 bases; nucleotides not matched to a gene: 11.

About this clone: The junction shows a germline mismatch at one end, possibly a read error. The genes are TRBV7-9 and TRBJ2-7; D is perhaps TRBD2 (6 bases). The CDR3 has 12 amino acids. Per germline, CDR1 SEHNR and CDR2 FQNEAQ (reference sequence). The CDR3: CSSSFSGAEQYF. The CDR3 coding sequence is TGTTCCAGCAGCTTCTCGGGAGCCGAGCAGTACTTC.

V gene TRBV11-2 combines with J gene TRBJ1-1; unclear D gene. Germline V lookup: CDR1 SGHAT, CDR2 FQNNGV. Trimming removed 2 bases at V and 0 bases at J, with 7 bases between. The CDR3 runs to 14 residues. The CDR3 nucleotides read TGTGCCAGCAGCTTACGGTTGGTGAACACTGAAGCTTTCTTT. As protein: CASSLRLVNTEAFF. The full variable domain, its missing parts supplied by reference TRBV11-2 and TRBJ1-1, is EAGVAQSPRYKIIEKRQSVAFWCNPISGHATLYWYQQILGQGPKLLIQFQNNGVVDDSQLPKDRFSAERLKGVDSTLKIQPAKLEDSAVYLCASSLRLVNTEAFFGQGTRLTVV.

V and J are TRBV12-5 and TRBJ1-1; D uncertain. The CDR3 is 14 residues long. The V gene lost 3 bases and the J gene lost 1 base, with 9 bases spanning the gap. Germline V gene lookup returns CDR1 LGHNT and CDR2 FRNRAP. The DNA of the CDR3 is TGTGCTAGTGGTTTAACTCGCCGGAACACTGAAGCTTTCTTT. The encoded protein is CASGLTRRNTEAFF.

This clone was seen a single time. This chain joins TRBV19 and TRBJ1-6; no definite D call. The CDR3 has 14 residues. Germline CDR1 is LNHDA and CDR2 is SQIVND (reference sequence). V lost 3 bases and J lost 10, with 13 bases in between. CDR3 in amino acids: CASSISGLRSPLHF. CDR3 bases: TGTGCCAGTAGTATCTCAGGATTACGATCACCCCTCCACTTT.

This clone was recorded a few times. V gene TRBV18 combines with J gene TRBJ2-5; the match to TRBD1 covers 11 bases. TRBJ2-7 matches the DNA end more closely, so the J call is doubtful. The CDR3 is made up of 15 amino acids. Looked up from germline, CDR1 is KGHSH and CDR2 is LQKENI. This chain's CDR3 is CASSPGTGGPYEQYF. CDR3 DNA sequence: TGTGCCAGCTCACCAGGGACAGGGGGTCCCTACGAGCAGTACTTC.

The CDR3 DNA reads TGTGCCAGCAGCGCCCCCAGGGCGGGAAACAATGAGCAGTTCTTC. As protein: CASSAPRAGNNEQFF. V usage is TRBV5-6 and J usage is TRBJ2-1; D is possibly TRBD2 (6 bases). V was pared by 4 bases and J by 5 bases, with 16 bases between. There are 15 residues in the CDR3. Germline V lookup: CDR1 SGHDT, CDR2 YYEEEE.

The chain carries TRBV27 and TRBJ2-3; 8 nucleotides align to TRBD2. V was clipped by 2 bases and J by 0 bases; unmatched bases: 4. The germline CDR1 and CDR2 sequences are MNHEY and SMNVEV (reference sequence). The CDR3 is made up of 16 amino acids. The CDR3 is CASSLDSGASTDTQYF. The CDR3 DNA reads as TGTGCCAGCAGTTTAGATAGCGGGGCCAGCACAGATACGCAGTATTTT.

The DNA of the CDR3 is TGTGCCAGCAGCTTGGGGGGATTCAATCAGCCCCAGCATTTT. Residues: CASSLGGFNQPQHF. The chain is built from TRBV7-9 and TRBJ1-5, with D tentatively TRBD1 (5 bases). CDR3 size: 14 residues. Per germline, CDR1 SEHNR and CDR2 FQNEAQ (reference sequence). V dropped 3 bases and J dropped 3 bases, with 9 bases sitting between them.

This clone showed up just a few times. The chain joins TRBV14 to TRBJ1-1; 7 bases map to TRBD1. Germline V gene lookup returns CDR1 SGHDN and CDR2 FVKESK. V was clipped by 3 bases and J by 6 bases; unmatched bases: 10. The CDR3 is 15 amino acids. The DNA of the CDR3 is TGTGCCAGCAGCCAGTCCTTGCGACAGGGTTCTGAAGCTTTCTTT. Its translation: CASSQSLRQGSEAFF.

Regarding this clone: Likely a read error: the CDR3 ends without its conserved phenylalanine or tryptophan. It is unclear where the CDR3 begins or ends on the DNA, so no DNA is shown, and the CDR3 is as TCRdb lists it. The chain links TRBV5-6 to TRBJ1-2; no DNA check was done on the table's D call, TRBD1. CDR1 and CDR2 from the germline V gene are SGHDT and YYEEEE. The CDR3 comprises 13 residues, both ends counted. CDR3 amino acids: CASSLTPKAGNTL.

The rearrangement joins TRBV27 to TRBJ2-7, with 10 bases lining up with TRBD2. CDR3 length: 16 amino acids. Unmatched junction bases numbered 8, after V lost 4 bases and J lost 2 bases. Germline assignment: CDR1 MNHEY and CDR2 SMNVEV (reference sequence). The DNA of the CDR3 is TGTGCCAGCAGTTCAACCCGGACTAGCGGAGCCTACGAGCAGTACTTC. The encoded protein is CASSSTRTSGAYEQYF.

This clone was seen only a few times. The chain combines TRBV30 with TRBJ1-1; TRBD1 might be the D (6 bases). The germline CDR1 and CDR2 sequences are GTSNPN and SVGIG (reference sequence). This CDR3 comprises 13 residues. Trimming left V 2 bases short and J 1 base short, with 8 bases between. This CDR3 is CAWSMTGNTEAFF. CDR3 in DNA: TGTGCCTGGAGTATGACAGGGAACACTGAAGCTTTCTTT.

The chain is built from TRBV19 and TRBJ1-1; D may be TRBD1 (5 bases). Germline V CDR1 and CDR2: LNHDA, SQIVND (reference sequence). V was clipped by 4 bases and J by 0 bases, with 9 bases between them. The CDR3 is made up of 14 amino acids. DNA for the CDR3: TGTGCCAGTAGTAGACAGAAGTTGAACACTGAAGCTTTCTTT. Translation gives CASSRQKLNTEAFF. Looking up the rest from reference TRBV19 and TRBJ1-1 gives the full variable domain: DGGITQSPKYLFRKEGQNVTLSCEQNLNHDAMYWYRQDPGQGLRLIYYSQIVNDFQKGDIAEGYSVSREKKESFPLTVTSAQKNPTAFYLCASSRQKLNTEAFFGQGTRLTVV.

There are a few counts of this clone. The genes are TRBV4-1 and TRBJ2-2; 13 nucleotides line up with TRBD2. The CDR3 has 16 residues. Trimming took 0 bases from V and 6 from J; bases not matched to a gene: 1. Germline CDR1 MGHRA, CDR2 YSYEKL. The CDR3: CASSQDGTSGAGELFF. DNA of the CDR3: TGCGCCAGCAGCCAAGATGGGACTAGCGGGGCCGGGGAGCTGTTTTTT.